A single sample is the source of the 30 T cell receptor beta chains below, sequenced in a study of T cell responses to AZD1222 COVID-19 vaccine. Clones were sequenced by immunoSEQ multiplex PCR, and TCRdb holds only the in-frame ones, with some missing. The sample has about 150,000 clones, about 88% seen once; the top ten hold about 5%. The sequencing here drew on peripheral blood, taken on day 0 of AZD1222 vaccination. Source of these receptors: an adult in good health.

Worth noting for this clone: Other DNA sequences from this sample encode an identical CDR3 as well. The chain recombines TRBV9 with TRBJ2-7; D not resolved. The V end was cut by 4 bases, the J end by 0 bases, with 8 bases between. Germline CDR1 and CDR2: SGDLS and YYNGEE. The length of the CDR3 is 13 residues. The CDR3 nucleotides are TGTGCCAGCAGCCCCCGGAGCTCCTACGAGCAGTACTTC. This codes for CASSPRSSYEQYF.

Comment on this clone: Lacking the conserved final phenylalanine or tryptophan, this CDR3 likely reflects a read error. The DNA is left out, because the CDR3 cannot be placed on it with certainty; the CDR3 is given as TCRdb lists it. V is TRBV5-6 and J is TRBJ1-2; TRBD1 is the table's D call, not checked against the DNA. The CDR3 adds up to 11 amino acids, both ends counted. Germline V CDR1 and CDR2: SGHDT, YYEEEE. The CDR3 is CASSTDRANGV.

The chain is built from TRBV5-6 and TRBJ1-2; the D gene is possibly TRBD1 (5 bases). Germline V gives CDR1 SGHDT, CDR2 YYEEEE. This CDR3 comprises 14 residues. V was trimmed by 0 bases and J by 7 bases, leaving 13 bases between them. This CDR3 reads CASSLGGAPGGYTF. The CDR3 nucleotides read TGTGCCAGCAGCTTGGGCGGGGCCCCGGGTGGCTACACCTTC.

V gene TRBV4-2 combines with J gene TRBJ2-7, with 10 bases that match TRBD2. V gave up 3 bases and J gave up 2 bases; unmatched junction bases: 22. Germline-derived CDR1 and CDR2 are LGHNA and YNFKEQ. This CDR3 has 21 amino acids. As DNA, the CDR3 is TGTGCCAGCAGCCATACTCCGGGGAAACGGTATTATAGCGGGGGGACCTACGAGCAGTACTTC. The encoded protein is CASSHTPGKRYYSGGTYEQYF.

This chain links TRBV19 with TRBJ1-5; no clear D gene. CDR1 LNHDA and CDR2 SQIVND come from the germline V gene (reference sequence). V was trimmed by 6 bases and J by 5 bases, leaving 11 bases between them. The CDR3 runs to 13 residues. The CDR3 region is CASRRRSDQPQHF. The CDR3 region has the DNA TGTGCCAGTAGGCGGAGATCGGATCAGCCCCAGCATTTT.

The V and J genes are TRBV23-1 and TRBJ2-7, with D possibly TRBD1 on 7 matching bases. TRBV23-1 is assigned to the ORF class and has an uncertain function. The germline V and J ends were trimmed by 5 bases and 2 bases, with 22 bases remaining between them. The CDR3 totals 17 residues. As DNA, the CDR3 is TGCGCCAGCAGTTCCGGAGGGGGCACGCATACCCCCTACGAGCAGTACTTC. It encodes CASSSGGGTHTPYEQYF.

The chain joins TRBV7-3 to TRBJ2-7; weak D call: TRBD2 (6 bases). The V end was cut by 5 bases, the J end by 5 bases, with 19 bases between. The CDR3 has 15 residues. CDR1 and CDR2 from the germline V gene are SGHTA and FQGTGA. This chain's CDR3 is CASSIGSGGGNEQYF. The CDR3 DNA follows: TGTGCCAGCAGCATCGGAAGCGGAGGAGGGAACGAGCAGTACTTC.

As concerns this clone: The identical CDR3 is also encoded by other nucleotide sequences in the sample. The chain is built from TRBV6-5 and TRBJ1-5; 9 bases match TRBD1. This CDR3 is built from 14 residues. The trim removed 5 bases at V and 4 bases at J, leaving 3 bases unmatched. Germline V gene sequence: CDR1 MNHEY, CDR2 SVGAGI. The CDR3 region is CASSRDRVNQPQHF. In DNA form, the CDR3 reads TGTGCCAGCAGTAGGGACAGGGTAAATCAGCCCCAGCATTTT.

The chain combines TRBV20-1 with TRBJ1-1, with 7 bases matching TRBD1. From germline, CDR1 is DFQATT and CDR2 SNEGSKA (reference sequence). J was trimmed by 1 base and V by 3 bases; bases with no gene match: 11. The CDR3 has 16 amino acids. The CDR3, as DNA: TGCAGTGCTAGTCCTTTAGGACAGGCGGCGAACACTGAAGCTTTCTTT. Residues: CSASPLGQAANTEAFF.

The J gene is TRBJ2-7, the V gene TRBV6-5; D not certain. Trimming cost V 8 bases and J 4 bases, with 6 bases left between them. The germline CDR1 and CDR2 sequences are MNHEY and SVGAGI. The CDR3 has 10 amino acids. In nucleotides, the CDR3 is TGTGCCAGCCGGCAGTACGAGCAGTACTTC. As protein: CASRQYEQYF.

The DNA of the CDR3 is TGCGCCAGCAGCTTAGGGGGCGCAGGAACCGGGGAGCTGTTTTTT. Translated: CASSLGGAGTGELFF. The rearrangement uses TRBV5-1 and TRBJ2-2, with 7 bases identical to TRBD1. The ends lost 2 bases at V and 5 bases at J; junction bases unmatched: 6. Per germline, CDR1 SGHRS and CDR2 YFSETQ. CDR3 length: 15 amino acids.

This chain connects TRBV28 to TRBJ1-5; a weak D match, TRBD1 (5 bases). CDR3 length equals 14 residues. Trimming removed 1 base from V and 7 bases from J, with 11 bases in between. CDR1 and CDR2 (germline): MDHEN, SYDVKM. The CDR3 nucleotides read TGTGCCAGCAGTTTATATCGGGGGTCCCAGCCCCAGCATTTT. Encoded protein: CASSLYRGSQPQHF.

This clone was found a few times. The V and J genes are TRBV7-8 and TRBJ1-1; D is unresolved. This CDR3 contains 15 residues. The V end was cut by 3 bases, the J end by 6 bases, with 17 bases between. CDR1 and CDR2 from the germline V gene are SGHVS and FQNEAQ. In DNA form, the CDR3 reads TGTGCCAGCAGCTTGAATGGCGACTCGAGCGCTGAAGCTTTCTTT. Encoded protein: CASSLNGDSSAEAFF.

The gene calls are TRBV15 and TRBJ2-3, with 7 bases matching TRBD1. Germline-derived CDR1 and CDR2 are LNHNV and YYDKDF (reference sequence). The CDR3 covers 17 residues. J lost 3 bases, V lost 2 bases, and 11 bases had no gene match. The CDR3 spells CATSRSPGGVETDTQYF. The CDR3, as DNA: TGTGCCACCAGCAGATCCCCAGGGGGAGTCGAAACAGATACGCAGTATTTT.

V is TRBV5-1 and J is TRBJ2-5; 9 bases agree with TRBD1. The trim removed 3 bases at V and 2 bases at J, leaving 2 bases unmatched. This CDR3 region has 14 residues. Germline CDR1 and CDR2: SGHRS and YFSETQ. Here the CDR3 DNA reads TGCGCCAGCAGCTCAGGACAGGGGCAAGAGACCCAGTACTTC. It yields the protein CASSSGQGQETQYF.

Here the CDR3 DNA reads TGTGCCACCAGTGGCCAGGGCACTGAAGCTTTCTTT. Encoded protein: CATSGQGTEAFF. This chain joins TRBV24-1 and TRBJ1-1, with a possible D match to TRBD1 (5 bases). The germline gives CDR1 KGHDR, CDR2 SFDVKD. V was clipped by 5 bases and J by 4 bases, with 7 bases between them. The CDR3 totals 12 residues.

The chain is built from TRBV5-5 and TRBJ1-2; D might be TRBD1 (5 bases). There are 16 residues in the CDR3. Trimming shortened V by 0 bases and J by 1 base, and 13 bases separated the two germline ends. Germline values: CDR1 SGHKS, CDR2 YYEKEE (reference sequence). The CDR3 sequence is CASSLDSWTINYGYTF. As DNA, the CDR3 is TGTGCCAGCAGCTTGGATTCATGGACAATTAACTATGGCTACACCTTC.

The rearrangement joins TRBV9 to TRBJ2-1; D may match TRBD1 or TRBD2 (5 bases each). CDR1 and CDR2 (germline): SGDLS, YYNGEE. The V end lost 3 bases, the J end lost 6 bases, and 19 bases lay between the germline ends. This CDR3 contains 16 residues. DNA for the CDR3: TGTGCCAGCAGCGCCCGCCGGGACCAAGGGATCAATGAGCAGTTCTTC. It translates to CASSARRDQGINEQFF.

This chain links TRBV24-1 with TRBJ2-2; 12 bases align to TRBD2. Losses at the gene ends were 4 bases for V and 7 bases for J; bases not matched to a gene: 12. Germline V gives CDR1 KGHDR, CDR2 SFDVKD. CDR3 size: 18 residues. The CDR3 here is CATSDPTSGSRKSGELFF. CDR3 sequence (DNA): TGTGCCACCAGTGACCCGACTAGCGGGAGTAGGAAAAGCGGGGAGCTGTTTTTT.

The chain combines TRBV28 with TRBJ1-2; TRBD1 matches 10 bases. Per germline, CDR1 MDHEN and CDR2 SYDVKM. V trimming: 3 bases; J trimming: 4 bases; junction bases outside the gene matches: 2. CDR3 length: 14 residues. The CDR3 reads CASSFGTGAYGYTF. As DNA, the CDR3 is TGTGCCAGCAGTTTTGGGACAGGGGCCTATGGCTACACCTTC.

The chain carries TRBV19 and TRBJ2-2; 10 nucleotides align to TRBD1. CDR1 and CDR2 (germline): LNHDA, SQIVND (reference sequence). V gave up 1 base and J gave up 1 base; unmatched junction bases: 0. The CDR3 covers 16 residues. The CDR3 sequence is CASSIGTGGNTGELFF. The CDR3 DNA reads TGTGCCAGTAGTATAGGGACAGGGGGGAACACCGGGGAGCTGTTTTTT. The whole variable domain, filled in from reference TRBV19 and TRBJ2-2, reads DGGITQSPKYLFRKEGQNVTLSCEQNLNHDAMYWYRQDPGQGLRLIYYSQIVNDFQKGDIAEGYSVSREKKESFPLTVTSAQKNPTAFYLCASSIGTGGNTGELFFGEGSRLTVL.

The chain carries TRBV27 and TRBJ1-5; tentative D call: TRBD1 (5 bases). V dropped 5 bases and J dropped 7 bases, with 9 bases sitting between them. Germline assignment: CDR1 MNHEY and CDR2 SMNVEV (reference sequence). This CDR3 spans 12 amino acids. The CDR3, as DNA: TGTGCCAGCAGTGGGGGGACCCAGCCCCAGCATTTT. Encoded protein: CASSGGTQPQHF.

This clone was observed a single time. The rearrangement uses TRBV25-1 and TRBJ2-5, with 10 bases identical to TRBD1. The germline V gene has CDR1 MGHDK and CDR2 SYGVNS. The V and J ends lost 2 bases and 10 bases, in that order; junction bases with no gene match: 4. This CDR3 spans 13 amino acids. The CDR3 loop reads CASSERTGGNQYF. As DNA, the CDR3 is TGTGCCAGCAGTGAAAGGACAGGGGGTAACCAGTACTTC.

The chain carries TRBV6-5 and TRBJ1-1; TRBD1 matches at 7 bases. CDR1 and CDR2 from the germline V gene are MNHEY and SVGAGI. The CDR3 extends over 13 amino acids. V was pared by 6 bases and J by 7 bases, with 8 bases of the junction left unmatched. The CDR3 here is CASRTLGQNEAFF. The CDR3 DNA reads TGTGCCAGCAGGACCCTGGGACAGAATGAAGCTTTCTTT.

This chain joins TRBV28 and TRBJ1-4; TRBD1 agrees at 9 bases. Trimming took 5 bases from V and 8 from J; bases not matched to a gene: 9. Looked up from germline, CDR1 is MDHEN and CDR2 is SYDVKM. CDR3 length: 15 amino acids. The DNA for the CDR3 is TGTGCCAGCAGTCTTACAGGGGGCGGTCAAGAAAAACTGTTTTTT. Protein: CASSLTGGGQEKLFF.

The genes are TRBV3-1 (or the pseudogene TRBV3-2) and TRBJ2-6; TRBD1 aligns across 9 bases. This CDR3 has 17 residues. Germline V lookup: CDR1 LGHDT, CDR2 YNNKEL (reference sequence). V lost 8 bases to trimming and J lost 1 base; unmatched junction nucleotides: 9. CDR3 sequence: CASSYGTGRSGANVLTF. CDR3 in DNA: TGTGCCAGCTCATACGGGACAGGGCGTTCTGGGGCCAACGTCCTGACTTTC.

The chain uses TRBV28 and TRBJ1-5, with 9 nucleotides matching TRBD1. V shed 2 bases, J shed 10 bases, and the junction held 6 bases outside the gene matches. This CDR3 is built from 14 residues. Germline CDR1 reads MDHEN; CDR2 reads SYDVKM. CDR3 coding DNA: TGTGCCAGCAGTTTAGGACAGGGGCTAGATCCCCAGCATTTT. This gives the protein CASSLGQGLDPQHF.

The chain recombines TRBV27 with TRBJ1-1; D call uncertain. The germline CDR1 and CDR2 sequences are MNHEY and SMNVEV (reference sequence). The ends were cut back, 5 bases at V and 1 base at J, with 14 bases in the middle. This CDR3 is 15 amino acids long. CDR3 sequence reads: CASSLGSFGNTEAFF. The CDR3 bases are TGTGCCAGCAGTCTCGGGTCATTCGGGAACACTGAAGCTTTCTTT.

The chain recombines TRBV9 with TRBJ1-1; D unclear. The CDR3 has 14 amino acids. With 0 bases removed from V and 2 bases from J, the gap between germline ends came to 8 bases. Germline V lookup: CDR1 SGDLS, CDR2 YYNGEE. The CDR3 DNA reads TGTGCCAGCAGCGTAGTCGGAGGAAACACTGAAGCTTTCTTT. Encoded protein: CASSVVGGNTEAFF. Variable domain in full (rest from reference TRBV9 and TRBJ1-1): DSGVTQTPKHLITATGQRVTLRCSPRSGDLSVYWYQQSLDQGLQFLIQYYNGEERAKGNILERFSAQQFPDLHSELNLSSLELGDSALYFCASSVVGGNTEAFFGQGTRLTVV.

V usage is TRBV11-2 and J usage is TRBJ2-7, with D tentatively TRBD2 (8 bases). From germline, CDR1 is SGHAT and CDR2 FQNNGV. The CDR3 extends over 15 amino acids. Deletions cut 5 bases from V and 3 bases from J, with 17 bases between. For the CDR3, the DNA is TGTGCCAGCAGCCAGGGGGGCGGGAGGTACTACGAGCAGTACTTC. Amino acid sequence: CASSQGGGRYYEQYF.